This TCR beta chain was recorded in a study of radiotherapy plus CTLA-4 blockade in lung cancer. Libraries were prepared by immunoSEQ multiplex PCR; TCRdb keeps only in-frame clonotypes and omits some of them. Counted here are more than 25,000 clones, 79% occurring once; the ten biggest clones make up 16%. Note on this clone: The antigen is unknown.

The study, taken as a whole, reports: In blood, TCR clones derived from the tumor expanded after radiotherapy plus ipilimumab.

With V trimmed by 4 bases and J by 3 bases, 7 bases remained unmatched. Germline CDR1 and CDR2: MDHEN and SYDVKM. CDR3 length: 15 residues. Focal radiation with ipilimumab CTLA-4 blockade was given to patients with chemo-refractory metastatic non-small-cell lung cancer. The chain employs TRBV28 and TRBJ2-3, with 7 bases matching TRBD1. The origin of this receptor is a human donor with non-small cell lung cancer that progressed on radiotherapy plus ipilimumab. Sequenced here: peripheral blood, sampled from a patient treated with radiotherapy plus ipilimumab. Here the CDR3 DNA reads TGTGCCAGCAGTTCCCCCTCGACAGGGACAGATACGCAGTATTTT. This codes for CASSSPSTGTDTQYF.